One and the same sample provided the 26 T cell receptor beta chains below, sequenced in a study of immune evolution from preneoplasia to lung adenocarcinoma. Sequenced by immunoSEQ multiplex PCR; TCRdb stores in-frame clones only, minus some. The data hold 5,000 to 7,000 clones, with roughly 80% observed a single time. Specimen: FFPE adjacent normal lung tissue. Receptors originate from a person between 65 and 79 years old with lung adenocarcinoma.

The chain uses TRBV6-5 and TRBJ2-5; D is tentatively TRBD1 or TRBD2 (5 bases each). CDR1 and CDR2 (germline): MNHEY, SVGAGI. Trimming cost V 6 bases and J 9 bases, with 17 bases left between them. The CDR3 is 13 residues long. The CDR3 reads CASSRNGDGPQYF. The CDR3 nucleotides are TGTGCCAGCAGCCGCAACGGGGACGGCCCCCAGTACTTC.

The chain is built from TRBV9 and TRBJ2-3; TRBD1 matches 7 bases. Germline V gene data show CDR1 as SGDLS and CDR2 as YYNGEE. V shed 3 bases, J shed 4 bases, and the junction held 5 bases outside the gene matches. CDR3 length: 14 residues. CDR3 coding DNA: TGTGCCAGCAGCGCAGGACAGGAACCAGATACGCAGTATTTT. Translated, it gives CASSAGQEPDTQYF. The complete variable domain, with remaining parts taken from reference TRBV9 and TRBJ2-3, reads DSGVTQTPKHLITATGQRVTLRCSPRSGDLSVYWYQQSLDQGLQFLIQYYNGEERAKGNILERFSAQQFPDLHSELNLSSLELGDSALYFCASSAGQEPDTQYFGPGTRLTVL.

This chain links TRBV5-6 with TRBJ1-1; 7 bases map to TRBD1. The J segment lost 0 bases and the V segment lost 7 bases, leaving 6 bases of the junction unmatched. The CDR3 extends over 14 amino acids. Germline V gene sequence: CDR1 SGHDT, CDR2 YYEEEE. The CDR3 loop is CASLKGQLNTEAFF. The CDR3 DNA reads TGTGCCAGCCTCAAGGGACAGTTGAACACTGAAGCTTTCTTT.

This chain connects TRBV14 to TRBJ2-7; TRBD1 agrees at 7 bases. Looked up from germline, CDR1 is SGHDN and CDR2 is FVKESK. The CDR3 is made up of 13 amino acids. With V trimmed by 4 bases and J by 6 bases, 6 bases remained unmatched. The CDR3 sequence is CASSRRTGFEQYF. The CDR3 DNA reads as TGTGCCAGCAGCCGAAGGACAGGTTTCGAGCAGTACTTC.

V is TRBV29-1 and J is TRBJ1-1; D remains unclear. Germline loops: CDR1 SQVTM, CDR2 ANQGSEA. The CDR3 sequence is 12 residues long. V lost 5 bases to trimming and J lost 0 bases, with 7 bases between them. The CDR3 DNA is TGCAGCGTTTCAGACATGAACACTGAAGCTTTCTTT. Amino acid sequence: CSVSDMNTEAFF.

The CDR3 here is CASSRQGTDTQYF. The CDR3 DNA reads TGTGCCAGCAGTCGCCAGGGCACAGATACGCAGTATTTT. The chain is built from TRBV6-4 and TRBJ2-3; D is ambiguous. The length of the CDR3 is 13 residues. Trimming pared 5 bases from V and 1 base from J, leaving 7 bases between. Per germline, CDR1 MRHNA and CDR2 SNTAGT.

The chain couples TRBV12-5 to TRBJ2-7; TRBD1 aligns across 11 bases. J gave up 5 bases and V 6 bases, and 6 bases lay outside the gene matches. The CDR3 extends over 14 amino acids. From germline, CDR1 is LGHNT and CDR2 FRNRAP. Here the CDR3 reads CASGTGTGGHEQYF. The CDR3 bases are TGTGCTAGTGGAACCGGGACAGGGGGTCACGAGCAGTACTTC. Full variable domain (missing parts from reference TRBV12-5 and TRBJ2-7): DARVTQTPRHKVTEMGQEVTMRCQPILGHNTVFWYRQTMMQGLELLAYFRNRAPLDDSGMPKDRFSAEMPDATLATLKIQPSEPRDSAVYFCASGTGTGGHEQYFGPGTRLTVT.

The chain recombines TRBV7-9 with TRBJ2-3; D ambiguous. The V and J ends lost 6 bases and 0 bases respectively, with 7 bases between them. CDR3 length: 13 amino acids. The germline gives CDR1 SEHNR, CDR2 FQNEAQ (reference sequence). The chain's CDR3 is CASSSTSTDTQYF. As DNA, the CDR3 is TGTGCCAGCAGTTCGACTAGCACAGATACGCAGTATTTT.

V gene TRBV11-1 combines with J gene TRBJ2-1; D gene uncertain. Trimming stripped 0 bases from V and 5 bases from J, with 5 bases between. This CDR3 has 13 amino acids. Germline V gene data show CDR1 as SGHAT and CDR2 as FQDESV (reference sequence). The CDR3 nucleotides are TGTGCCAGCAGCTTAGCGGAGAACAATGAGCAGTTCTTC. This codes for CASSLAENNEQFF.

This chain joins TRBV28 and TRBJ2-3; 8 bases are shared with TRBD1. V lost 6 bases and J lost 2; bases outside the gene matches: 4. CDR1 MDHEN and CDR2 SYDVKM come from the germline V gene. The CDR3 loop spans 14 amino acids. In nucleotides, the CDR3 is TGTGCCAGCAGACCAGGGGGCCCCACAGATACGCAGTATTTT. Translation: CASRPGGPTDTQYF. The complete variable domain, with remaining parts taken from reference TRBV28 and TRBJ2-3, reads DVKVTQSSRYLVKRTGEKVFLECVQDMDHENMFWYRQDPGLGLRLIYFSYDVKMKEKGDIPEGYSVSREKKERFSLILESASTNQTSMYLCASRPGGPTDTQYFGPGTRLTVL.

The chain combines TRBV29-1 with TRBJ2-5, with 7 bases that match TRBD2. The J call may be faulty, since TRBJ2-7 better matches the DNA end. CDR3 length: 15 amino acids. In germline, CDR1 is SQVTM, CDR2 ANQGSEA. The CDR3 nucleotides are TGCAGCGTTGAGGGGGTGGCGGGAGATGCCTACGAGCAGTACTTC. This translates into CSVEGVAGDAYEQYF.

V is TRBV5-4 and J is TRBJ1-5, with D unclear. The CDR3 spans 12 residues. Germline CDR1 and CDR2: SGHNT and YYREEE (reference sequence). V was clipped by 5 bases and J by 0 bases, with 3 bases between them. In DNA form, the CDR3 reads TGTGCCAGCAGGGATAGCAATCAGCCCCAGCATTTT. As protein: CASRDSNQPQHF.

The chain combines TRBV7-6 with TRBJ2-2; D is ambiguous. This CDR3 contains 15 residues. V lost 1 base, J lost 3 bases, and 9 bases lay in between. Germline V gene sequence: CDR1 SGHVS, CDR2 FNYEAQ. The CDR3 region is CASSLDRPHTGELFF. CDR3 in DNA: TGTGCCAGCAGCTTAGATCGACCACACACCGGGGAGCTGTTTTTT.

The chain couples TRBV27 to TRBJ2-3; D gene ambiguous. The CDR3 extends over 12 amino acids. Between the trimmed V and J ends, which lost 8 bases and 5 bases, there was a span of 11 bases. Per germline, CDR1 MNHEY and CDR2 SMNVEV (reference sequence). The CDR3 nucleotides are TGTGCCAGCCGCCGATCGGGAGATACGCAGTATTTT. Protein sequence: CASRRSGDTQYF.

This chain connects TRBV29-1 to TRBJ1-2, with D perhaps matching TRBD1 (5 bases). Germline CDR1 is SQVTM and CDR2 is ANQGSEA. The CDR3 length is 14 residues. Deletions cut 3 bases from V and 4 bases from J, with 15 bases between. The CDR3 coding sequence is TGCAGCGTTGAGCCTCTTGACAGAACCTATGGCTACACCTTC. It codes for CSVEPLDRTYGYTF. The whole variable domain, remainder taken from reference TRBV29-1 and TRBJ1-2, is SAVISQKPSRDICQRGTSLTIQCQVDSQVTMMFWYRQQPGQSLTLIATANQGSEATYESGFVIDKFPISRPNLTFSTLTVSNMSPEDSSIYLCSVEPLDRTYGYTFGSGTRLTVV.

The J gene is TRBJ2-3, the V gene TRBV5-6; possible D gene TRBD2, 7 bases. The germline V and J ends were trimmed by 3 bases and 1 base, with 15 bases remaining between them. Germline assignment: CDR1 SGHDT and CDR2 YYEEEE. CDR3 length: 16 residues. The DNA for the CDR3 is TGTGCCAGCAGCTCCATCGGAGGGGGGGGCACAGATACGCAGTATTTT. Translation gives CASSSIGGGGTDTQYF.

The chain couples TRBV28 to TRBJ1-2; D may be TRBD1 (6 bases). CDR1 is MDHEN, CDR2 SYDVKM, per germline. Trimming left V 2 bases short and J 8 bases short, with 12 bases between. The CDR3 spans 13 residues. The chain's CDR3 is CASSLTGWTGYTF. The CDR3 DNA reads as TGTGCCAGCAGTTTAACAGGGTGGACGGGCTACACCTTC.

The chain uses TRBV2 and TRBJ1-3, with no clear D. Looked up from germline, CDR1 is SNHLY and CDR2 is FYNNEI. The CDR3 consists of 14 residues. Trimming removed 6 bases at V and 6 bases at J, with 15 bases between. The DNA of the CDR3 is TGTGCCAGCAGACTTTCCCCGGAGTTAAACACCATATATTTT. Its protein is CASRLSPELNTIYF. Drawing the rest from reference TRBV2 and TRBJ1-3, the complete variable domain is EPEVTQTPSHQVTQMGQEVILRCVPISNHLYFYWYRQILGQKVEFLVSFYNNEISEKSEIFDDQFSVERPDGSNFTLKIRSTKLEDSAMYFCASRLSPELNTIYFGEGSWLTVV.

The sample holds one count of this clone. The DNA of the CDR3 is TGTGCCAGCAGCCGGTCTCCTAGCACAGATACGCAGTATTTT. Its translation is CASSRSPSTDTQYF. The chain has TRBV7-2 and TRBJ2-3; D uncertain. Germline CDR1 is SGHTA and CDR2 is FQGNSA. The CDR3 runs to 14 residues. Deletions cut 5 bases from V and 0 bases from J, with 9 bases between.

V gene TRBV28 combines with J gene TRBJ2-2; TRBD1 might be the D (5 bases). CDR1 and CDR2 (germline): MDHEN, SYDVKM. The CDR3 loop spans 15 amino acids. The V end lost 8 bases, the J end lost 5 bases, and 18 bases lay between the germline ends. The CDR3 region is CASYPSVRATGELFF. CDR3 DNA: TGTGCCAGCTACCCATCGGTCAGGGCAACCGGGGAGCTGTTTTTT.

The chain combines TRBV6-5 with TRBJ1-2; weak D call: TRBD1 (6 bases). The V end lost 6 bases, the J end lost 6 bases, and 17 bases lay between the germline ends. The CDR3 is made up of 14 amino acids. Germline CDR1 and CDR2: MNHEY and SVGAGI. CDR3 coding DNA: TGTGCCAGCAGCCCATCACTCAGGGGCGATGGCTACACCTTC. It encodes CASSPSLRGDGYTF.

This chain joins TRBV11-2 and TRBJ2-1; TRBD2 matches at 7 bases. Germline V lookup: CDR1 SGHAT, CDR2 FQNNGV. CDR3 length: 15 residues. V was clipped by 5 bases and J by 1 base; unmatched bases: 5. The CDR3 DNA reads as TGTGCCAGCAGCCTCGCTAGCGGTTCCTACAATGAGCAGTTCTTC. Its translation: CASSLASGSYNEQFF.

This chain uses TRBV5-4 with TRBJ1-1; TRBD1 aligns across 7 bases. Germline CDR1 SGHNT, CDR2 YYREEE (reference sequence). The CDR3 is 13 amino acids. J was trimmed by 0 bases and V by 9 bases; bases with no gene match: 5. CDR3 region: CATAGQMNTEAFF. For the CDR3, the DNA is TGTGCCACCGCGGGACAGATGAACACTGAAGCTTTCTTT.

This chain joins TRBV27 and TRBJ2-1, with 8 bases lining up with TRBD1. The germline gives CDR1 MNHEY, CDR2 SMNVEV (reference sequence). With V trimmed by 5 bases and J by 4 bases, 7 bases remained unmatched. This CDR3 spans 15 amino acids. The chain's CDR3 is CASSPRTGSYNEQFF. The CDR3 bases are TGTGCCAGCAGTCCGAGGACAGGGTCGTACAATGAGCAGTTCTTC.

This clone was seen only a few times. This chain joins TRBV27 and TRBJ2-1; no clear D. V gave up 5 bases and J gave up 8 bases, with 13 bases separating them. This CDR3 region has 13 residues. Germline V gene data show CDR1 as MNHEY and CDR2 as SMNVEV (reference sequence). CDR3 region: CASSPPRGYEQFF. The CDR3 DNA reads as TGTGCCAGCAGTCCCCCCAGAGGATATGAGCAGTTCTTC.

The chain joins TRBV30 to TRBJ2-1; D perhaps matches TRBD1 (5 bases). With 5 bases removed from V and 0 bases from J, the gap between germline ends came to 8 bases. The CDR3 runs 13 residues. Germline-derived CDR1 and CDR2 are GTSNPN and SVGIG (reference sequence). The CDR3 spells CAWDSISYNEQFF. DNA for the CDR3: TGTGCCTGGGACAGTATCTCCTACAATGAGCAGTTCTTC.